Described below is a single TCR beta chain sequence and its context. Here immunoSEQ multiplex PCR was the method, and the copy in TCRdb shows in-frame clones only, minus some. The sample holds approximately 70,000 clones, more than 75% seen once. This CDR3 contains 16 residues. Germline lookup yields CDR1 MNHEY and CDR2 SMNVEV (reference sequence). V shed 2 bases and J shed 5 bases, with 19 bases lying between them. The data derive from a study of control samples from healthy donors and cancer patients. Input material: blood. The source is a woman in her 50s in good health. V gene TRBV27 combines with J gene TRBJ2-7; maybe TRBD1 (5 bases). This CDR3 reads CASSLAPTASRDEQYF. The CDR3 DNA sequence: TGTGCCAGCAGTTTAGCCCCGACAGCCTCTAGGGACGAGCAGTACTTC.